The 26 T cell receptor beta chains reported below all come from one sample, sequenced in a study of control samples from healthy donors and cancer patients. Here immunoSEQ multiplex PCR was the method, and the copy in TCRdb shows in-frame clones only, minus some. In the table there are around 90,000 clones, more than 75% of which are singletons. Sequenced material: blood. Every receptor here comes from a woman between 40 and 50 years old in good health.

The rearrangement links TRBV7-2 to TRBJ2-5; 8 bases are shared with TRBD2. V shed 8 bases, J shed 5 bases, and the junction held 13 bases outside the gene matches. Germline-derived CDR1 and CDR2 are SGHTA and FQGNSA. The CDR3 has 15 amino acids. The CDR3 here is CASSPNGGGGETQYF. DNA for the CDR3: TGTGCCAGCTCCCCGAACGGGGGGGGCGGGGAGACCCAGTACTTC.

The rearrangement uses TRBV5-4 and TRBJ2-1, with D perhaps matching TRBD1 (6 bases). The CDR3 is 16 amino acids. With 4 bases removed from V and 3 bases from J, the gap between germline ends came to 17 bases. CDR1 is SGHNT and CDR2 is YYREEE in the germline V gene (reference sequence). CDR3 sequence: CASSRQQGRSYNEQFF. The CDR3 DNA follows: TGTGCCAGCAGCCGACAACAGGGACGTAGCTACAATGAGCAGTTCTTC. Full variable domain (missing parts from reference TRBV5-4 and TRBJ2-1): ETGVTQSPTHLIKTRGQQVTLRCSSQSGHNTVSWYQQALGQGPQFIFQYYREEENGRGNFPPRFSGLQFPNYSSELNVNALELDDSALYLCASSRQQGRSYNEQFFGPGTRLTVL.

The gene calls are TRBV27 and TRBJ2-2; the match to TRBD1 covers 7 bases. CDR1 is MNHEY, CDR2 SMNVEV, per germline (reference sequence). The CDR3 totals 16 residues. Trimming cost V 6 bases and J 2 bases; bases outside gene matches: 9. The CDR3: CASRRTGNTNTGELFF. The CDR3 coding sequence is TGTGCCAGCAGAAGGACAGGAAACACAAACACCGGGGAGCTGTTTTTT.

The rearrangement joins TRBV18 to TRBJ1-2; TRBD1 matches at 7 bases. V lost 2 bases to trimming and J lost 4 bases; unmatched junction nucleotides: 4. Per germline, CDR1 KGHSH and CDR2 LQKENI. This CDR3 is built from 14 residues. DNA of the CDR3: TGTGCCAGCTCACCAAACCAGGGGGGCTATGGCTACACCTTC. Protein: CASSPNQGGYGYTF.

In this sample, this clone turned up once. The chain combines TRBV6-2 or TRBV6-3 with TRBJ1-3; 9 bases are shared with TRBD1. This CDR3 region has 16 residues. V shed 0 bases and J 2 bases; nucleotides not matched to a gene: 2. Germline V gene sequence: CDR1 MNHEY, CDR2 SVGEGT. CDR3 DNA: TGTGCCAGCAGTTACTCGAACAGGGGGCCTGGAAACACCATATATTTT. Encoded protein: CASSYSNRGPGNTIYF.

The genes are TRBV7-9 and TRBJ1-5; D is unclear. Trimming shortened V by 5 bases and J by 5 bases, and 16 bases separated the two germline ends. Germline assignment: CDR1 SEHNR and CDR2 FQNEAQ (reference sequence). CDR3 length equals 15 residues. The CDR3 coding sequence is TGTGCCAGCAGCACATTCCCCGCTGGAGATCAGCCCCAGCATTTT. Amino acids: CASSTFPAGDQPQHF.

The CDR3 here is CSAHGTASTDTQYF. CDR3 DNA sequence: TGCAGCGCCCACGGGACAGCTAGCACAGATACGCAGTATTTT. The chain carries TRBV29-1 and TRBJ2-3, with 7 bases lining up with TRBD1. In germline, CDR1 is SQVTM, CDR2 ANQGSEA. The CDR3 runs 14 residues. V was pared by 7 bases and J by 0 bases, with 7 bases of the junction left unmatched.

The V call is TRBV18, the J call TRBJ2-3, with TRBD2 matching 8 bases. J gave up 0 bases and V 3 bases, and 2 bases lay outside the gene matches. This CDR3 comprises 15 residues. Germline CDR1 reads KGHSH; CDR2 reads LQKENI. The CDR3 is CASSPVAGSTDTQYF. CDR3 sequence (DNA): TGTGCCAGCTCACCGGTAGCGGGGAGCACAGATACGCAGTATTTT.

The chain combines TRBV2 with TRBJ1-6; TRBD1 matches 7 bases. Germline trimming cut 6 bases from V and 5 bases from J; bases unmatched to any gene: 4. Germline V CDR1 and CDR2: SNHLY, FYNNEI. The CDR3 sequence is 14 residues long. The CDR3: CASSRRGDNSPLHF. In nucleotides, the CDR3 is TGTGCCAGCAGCCGCAGGGGGGATAATTCACCCCTCCACTTT.

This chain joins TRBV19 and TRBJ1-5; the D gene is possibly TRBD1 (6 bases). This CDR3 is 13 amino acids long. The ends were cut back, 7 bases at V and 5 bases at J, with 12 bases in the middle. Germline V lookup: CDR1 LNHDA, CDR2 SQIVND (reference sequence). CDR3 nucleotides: TGTGCCAGTAAGTCCAGGGGCGATCAGCCCCAGCATTTT. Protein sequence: CASKSRGDQPQHF.

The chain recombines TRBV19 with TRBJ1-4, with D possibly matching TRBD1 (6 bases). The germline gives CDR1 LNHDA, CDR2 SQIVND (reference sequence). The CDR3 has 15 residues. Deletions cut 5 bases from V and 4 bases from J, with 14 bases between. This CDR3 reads CASSSRQEINEKLFF. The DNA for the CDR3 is TGTGCCAGTAGTTCTCGACAGGAGATTAATGAAAAACTGTTTTTT.

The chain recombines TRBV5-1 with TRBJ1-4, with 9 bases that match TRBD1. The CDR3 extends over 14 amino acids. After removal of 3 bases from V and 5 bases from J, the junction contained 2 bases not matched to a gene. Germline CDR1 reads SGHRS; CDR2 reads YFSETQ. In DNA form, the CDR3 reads TGCGCCAGCAGCTCCGGGACAGGGAATGAAAAACTGTTTTTT. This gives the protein CASSSGTGNEKLFF.

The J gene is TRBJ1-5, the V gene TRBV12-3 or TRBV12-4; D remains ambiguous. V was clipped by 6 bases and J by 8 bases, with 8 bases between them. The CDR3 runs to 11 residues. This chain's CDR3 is CASSHGEPQHF. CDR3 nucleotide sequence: TGTGCCAGCAGCCATGGGGAGCCCCAGCATTTT.

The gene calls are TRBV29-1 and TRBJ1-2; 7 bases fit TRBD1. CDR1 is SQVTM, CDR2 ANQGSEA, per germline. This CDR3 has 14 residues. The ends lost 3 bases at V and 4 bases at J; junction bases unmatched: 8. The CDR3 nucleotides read TGCAGCGTTGAGCCCCCGACAGGGATCTATGGCTACACCTTC. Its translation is CSVEPPTGIYGYTF.

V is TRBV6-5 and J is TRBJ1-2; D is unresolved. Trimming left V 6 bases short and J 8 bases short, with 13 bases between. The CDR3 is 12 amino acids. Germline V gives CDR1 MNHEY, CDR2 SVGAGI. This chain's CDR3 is CASSQRLRGYTF. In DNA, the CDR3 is TGTGCCAGCAGCCAAAGGTTGCGGGGCTACACCTTC.

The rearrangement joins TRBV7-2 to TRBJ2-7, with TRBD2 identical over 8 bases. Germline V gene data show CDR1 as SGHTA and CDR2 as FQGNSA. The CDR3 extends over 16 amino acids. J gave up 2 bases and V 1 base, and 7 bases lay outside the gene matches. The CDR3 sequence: CASSLDAGGSPYEQYF. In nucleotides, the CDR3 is TGTGCCAGCAGCTTAGATGCGGGGGGTAGCCCCTACGAGCAGTACTTC.

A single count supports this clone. The CDR3 loop is CASSRQGRGNEQFF. The CDR3 DNA follows: TGTGCCAGTTCCCGACAGGGGAGAGGCAATGAGCAGTTCTTC. This sequence joins TRBV19 and TRBJ2-1; TRBD1 aligns across 8 bases. Trimming took 8 bases from V and 6 from J; bases not matched to a gene: 9. Germline V lookup: CDR1 LNHDA, CDR2 SQIVND (reference sequence). This CDR3 region has 14 residues.

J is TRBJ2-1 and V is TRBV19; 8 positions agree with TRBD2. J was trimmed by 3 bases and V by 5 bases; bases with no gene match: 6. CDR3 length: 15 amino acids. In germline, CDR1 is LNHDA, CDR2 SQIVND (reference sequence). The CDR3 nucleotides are TGTGCCAGTAGTCCCGGGGGGGGCGGCTACAATGAGCAGTTCTTC. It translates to CASSPGGGGYNEQFF.

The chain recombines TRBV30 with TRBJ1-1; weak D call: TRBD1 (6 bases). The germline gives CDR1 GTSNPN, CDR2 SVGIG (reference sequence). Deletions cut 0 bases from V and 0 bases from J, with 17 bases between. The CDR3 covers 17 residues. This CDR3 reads CAWSVGGLGALNTEAFF. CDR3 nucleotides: TGTGCCTGGAGTGTGGGGGGGCTAGGCGCCTTGAACACTGAAGCTTTCTTT.

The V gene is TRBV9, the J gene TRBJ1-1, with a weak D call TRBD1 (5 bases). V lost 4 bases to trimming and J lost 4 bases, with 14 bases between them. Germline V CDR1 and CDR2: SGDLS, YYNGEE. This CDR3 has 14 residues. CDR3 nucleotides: TGTGCCAGCAGCCCGGGACGGAGGAGCACTGAAGCTTTCTTT. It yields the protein CASSPGRRSTEAFF.

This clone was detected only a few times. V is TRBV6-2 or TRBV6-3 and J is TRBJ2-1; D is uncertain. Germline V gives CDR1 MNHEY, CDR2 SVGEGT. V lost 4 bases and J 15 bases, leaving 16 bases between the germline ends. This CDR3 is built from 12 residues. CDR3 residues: CASSLWASYPFF. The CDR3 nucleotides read TGTGCCAGCAGTTTGTGGGCCTCTTACCCGTTCTTC.

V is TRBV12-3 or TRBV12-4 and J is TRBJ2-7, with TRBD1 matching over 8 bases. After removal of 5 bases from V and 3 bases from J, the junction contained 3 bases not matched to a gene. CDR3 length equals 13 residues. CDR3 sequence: CASSPDRGYEQYF. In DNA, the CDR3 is TGTGCCAGCAGTCCAGACAGGGGCTACGAGCAGTACTTC.

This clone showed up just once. The chain's CDR3 is CASSPGGIAKNIQYF. The CDR3 region has the DNA TGTGCCAGTAGTCCGGGGGGCATTGCCAAAAACATTCAGTACTTC. This chain links TRBV19 with TRBJ2-4; possibly TRBD2 for D (7 bases). This CDR3 is built from 15 residues. Trimming stripped 5 bases from V and 1 base from J, with 12 bases between. In germline, CDR1 is LNHDA, CDR2 SQIVND (reference sequence). Supplemented by reference TRBV19 and TRBJ2-4, the full variable domain reads DGGITQSPKYLFRKEGQNVTLSCEQNLNHDAMYWYRQDPGQGLRLIYYSQIVNDFQKGDIAEGYSVSREKKESFPLTVTSAQKNPTAFYLCASSPGGIAKNIQYFGAGTRLSVL.

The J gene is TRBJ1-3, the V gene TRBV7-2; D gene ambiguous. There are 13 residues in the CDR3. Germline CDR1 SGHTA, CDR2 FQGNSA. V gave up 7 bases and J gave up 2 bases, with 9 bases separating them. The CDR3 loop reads CASTGEPGNTIYF. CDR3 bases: TGTGCCAGCACCGGAGAACCTGGAAACACCATATATTTT.

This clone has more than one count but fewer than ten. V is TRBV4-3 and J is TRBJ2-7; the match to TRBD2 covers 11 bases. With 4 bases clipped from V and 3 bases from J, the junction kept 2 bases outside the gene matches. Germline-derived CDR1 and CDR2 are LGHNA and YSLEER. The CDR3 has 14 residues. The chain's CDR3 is CASSRGTSGYEQYF. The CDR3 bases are TGCGCCAGCAGCCGAGGGACTAGCGGCTACGAGCAGTACTTC.

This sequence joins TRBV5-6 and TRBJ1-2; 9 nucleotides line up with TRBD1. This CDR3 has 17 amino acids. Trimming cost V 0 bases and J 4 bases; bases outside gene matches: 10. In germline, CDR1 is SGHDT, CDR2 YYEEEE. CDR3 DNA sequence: TGTGCCAGCAGCTTGGCGAACTCGGGACAGGGACGCTATGGCTACACCTTC. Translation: CASSLANSGQGRYGYTF.